The TCR beta chain under discussion was sequenced for a study of identical twins. Unique molecular identifiers were present on the cDNA, and a universal primer site came from template switching. MiXCR was run by TCRdb on the 5' RACE reads, yielding one entry per CDR3 protein. Found here are approximately 260,000 distinct CDR3 sequences, approximately 8.3% of them singletons; the top ten hold roughly 3%. Germline assignment: CDR1 SGHDT and CDR2 YYEEEE. The CDR3 has 14 residues. V was trimmed by 2 bases and J by 6 bases, leaving 15 bases between them. Study conclusions and caveats: It was out-of-frame TCR alpha sharing in monozygotic twins that models underestimated.

Concerning this clonotype itself: The antigen is not known.

This sample also belongs to another study, concerning yellow fever vaccine responses in identical twins. As that report states: Reported findings indicate that twins' vaccine T cell responses seemed partially convergent, partially personalized.

This clonotype was sampled from a woman between 18 and 30 years old in good health. Source material: CD8+ T cells sorted from blood. V usage is TRBV5-6 and J usage is TRBJ2-7, with D possibly TRBD2 on 6 matching bases. CDR3 bases: TGTGCCAGCAGCTTTCGGGACTCCCTTCCCGAGCAGTACTTC. It specifies CASSFRDSLPEQYF.